Listed below are T cell receptor beta chains from one sample, sequenced in a study of blood T cell repertoires in COVID-19. Repertoires were generated with immunoSEQ multiplex PCR, while TCRdb's copy carries only in-frame clones and drops some. The sample lists 150,000 to 200,000 clones; more than 70% were seen once. The specimen sequenced was peripheral blood. The receptor set was obtained from a man between 60 and 70 years old with acute or convalescent COVID-19. Both conserved end residues are part of each CDR3. A D gene is named only where the DNA matches it firmly. Not every row has a clone size; where given, it reads once, few, many or a size class.

j_gene: TRBJ2-7; d_gene: .; v_gene: TRBV2; abundance: few; CDR3nt: TGTGCCAGCAGCAGCGAATGGGCCCTGCCAGGTTCGACAGCCTTC; CDR3aa: CASSSEWALPGSTAF
j_gene: TRBJ1-4; d_gene: .; v_gene: TRBV7-6; abundance: few; CDR3nt: TGTGCCAGCAGCTTATCGTGGGCTGCTCCTAATGAAAAACTGTTTTTT; CDR3aa: CASSLSWAAPNEKLFF
j_gene: TRBJ1-6; d_gene: TRBD1; v_gene: TRBV19; abundance: .; CDR3nt: TGTGCCAGTAGTATTTATGGGACAGGGAATTCACCCCTCCACTTT; CDR3aa: CASSIYGTGNSPLHF
j_gene: TRBJ1-2; d_gene: TRBD1; v_gene: TRBV12-3/TRBV12-4; abundance: .; CDR3nt: TGTGCCAGCAGTCGGGGACAGGGGTATGGCTACACCTTC; CDR3aa: CASSRGQGYGYTF
j_gene: TRBJ2-1; d_gene: TRBD2; v_gene: TRBV2; abundance: .; CDR3nt: TGTGCCAGCAGTTCTAGCGGGGGGCGCCCTCCCCCGTTCTTC; CDR3aa: CASSSSGGRPPPFF
j_gene: TRBJ1-3; d_gene: .; v_gene: TRBV5-1; abundance: .; CDR3nt: TGCGCCAGCAGCCCGGGGGGGAGAAGCTCTGGAAACACCATATATTTT; CDR3aa: CASSPGGRSSGNTIYF
j_gene: TRBJ1-3; d_gene: .; v_gene: TRBV7-6; abundance: .; CDR3nt: TGTGCCAGCAGAAAGAACAGGGACCAAAACACCATATATTTT; CDR3aa: CASRKNRDQNTIYF
j_gene: TRBJ1-4; d_gene: TRBD1; v_gene: TRBV3-1/TRBV3-2; abundance: .; CDR3nt: TGTGCCAGCAGAACTGCGACAGGGAGGAGTGAAAAACTGTTTTTT; CDR3aa: CASRTATGRSEKLFF
j_gene: TRBJ2-1; d_gene: TRBD2; v_gene: TRBV14; abundance: .; CDR3nt: TGTGCCAGCAGCCACCGGACTAGCGGGGGGGCTGGCTACAATGAGCAGTTCTTC; CDR3aa: CASSHRTSGGAGYNEQFF
j_gene: TRBJ1-4; d_gene: .; v_gene: TRBV15; abundance: .; CDR3nt: TGTGCCACCAGCAGAGATAGGGGGGAAAAACTGTTTTTT; CDR3aa: CATSRDRGEKLFF